The present entry profiles one T cell receptor beta chain with its context. Only patients with CD8+CD57+ cell expansion on flow cytometry were chosen for sequencing. The sample is drawn from a study of CD8+CD57+ T cells in acquired aplastic anemia. The template used for profiling TCR beta VDJ and CDR3 was genomic DNA. TCRdb called the reads again in MiXCR, with one record for every CDR3 protein. The table has 170,000 or so distinct CDR3 sequences, less than 65% seen once. This receptor was taken from a human donor with aplastic anemia. The sequenced sample was sorted CD4+, CD8+, or CD8+CD57+ T cells (not recorded which) from PBMCs.

The CDR3 DNA is TGTGCCACCAGCAGCGGGACAGGGTACGAGCAGTACTTC. This sequence encodes CATSSGTGYEQYF. The chain uses TRBV15 and TRBJ2-7; 9 nucleotides line up with TRBD1. Germline trimming cut 3 bases from V and 4 bases from J; bases unmatched to any gene: 1. The germline V gene has CDR1 LNHNV and CDR2 YYDKDF (reference sequence). The CDR3 is made up of 13 amino acids. Based on the CDR3 plus reference TRBV15 and TRBJ2-7, the full variable domain is DAMVIQNPRYQVTQFGKPVTLSCSQTLNHNVMYWYQQKSSQAPKLLFHYYDKDFNNEADTPDNFQSRRPNTSFCFLDIRSPGLGDTAMYLCATSSGTGYEQYFGPGTRLTVT.